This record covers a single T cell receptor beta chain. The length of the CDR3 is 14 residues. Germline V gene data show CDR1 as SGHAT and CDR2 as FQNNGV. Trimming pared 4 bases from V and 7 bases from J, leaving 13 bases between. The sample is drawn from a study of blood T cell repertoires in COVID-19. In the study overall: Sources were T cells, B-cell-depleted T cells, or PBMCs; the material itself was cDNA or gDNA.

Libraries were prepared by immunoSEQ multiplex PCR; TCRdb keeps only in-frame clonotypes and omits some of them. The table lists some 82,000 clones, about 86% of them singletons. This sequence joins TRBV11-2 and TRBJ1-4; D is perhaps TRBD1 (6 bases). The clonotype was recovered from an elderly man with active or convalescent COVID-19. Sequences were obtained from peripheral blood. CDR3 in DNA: TGTGCCAGCAGCTGGACAGATCAGGGTGAAAAACTGTTTTTT. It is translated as CASSWTDQGEKLFF. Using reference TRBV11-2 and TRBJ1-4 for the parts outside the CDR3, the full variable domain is EAGVAQSPRYKIIEKRQSVAFWCNPISGHATLYWYQQILGQGPKLLIQFQNNGVVDDSQLPKDRFSAERLKGVDSTLKIQPAKLEDSAVYLCASSWTDQGEKLFFGSGTQLSVL.